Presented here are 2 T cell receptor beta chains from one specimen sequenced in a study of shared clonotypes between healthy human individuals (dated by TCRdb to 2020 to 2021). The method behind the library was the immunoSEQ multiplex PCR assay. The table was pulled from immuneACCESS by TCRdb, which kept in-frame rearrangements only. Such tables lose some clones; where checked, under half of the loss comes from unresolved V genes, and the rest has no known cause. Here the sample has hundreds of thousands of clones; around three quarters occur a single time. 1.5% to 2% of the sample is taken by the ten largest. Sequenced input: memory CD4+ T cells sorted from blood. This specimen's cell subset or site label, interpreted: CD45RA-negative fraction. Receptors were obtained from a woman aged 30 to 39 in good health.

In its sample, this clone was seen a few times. The CDR3 sequence: CASSLQKRYEQYF. Here the CDR3 DNA reads TGTGCCAGCAGCTTACAGAAACGCTACGAGCAGTACTTC. The rearrangement joins TRBV27 to TRBJ2-7, with D uncertain. The V end lost 6 bases, the J end lost 3 bases, and 12 bases lay between the germline ends. The V gene's germline CDR1 is MNHEY and CDR2 SMNVEV (reference sequence). This CDR3 comprises 13 residues.

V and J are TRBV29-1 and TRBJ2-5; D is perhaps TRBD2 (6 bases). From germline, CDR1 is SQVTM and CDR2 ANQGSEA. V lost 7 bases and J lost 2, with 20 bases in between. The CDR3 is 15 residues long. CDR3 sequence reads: CSAQEGLAPQETQYF. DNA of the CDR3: TGCAGCGCCCAAGAGGGGCTAGCGCCACAAGAGACCCAGTACTTC.